The clone carrying this TCR beta chain turned up a few times. This sample was taken from a study of cytomegalovirus exposure and HLA in healthy donors. 60 Vbeta and 13 Jbeta primers were used in PCR. The method was immunoSEQ multiplex PCR; TCRdb's version includes in-frame clones alone and lacks a portion of them. The sample consists of 100,000 to 140,000 clones, around 72% of them appearing once. This receptor was taken from a woman aged 40 to 50 in good health and CMV-seropositive. Sequenced material: PBMCs.

Here the CDR3 reads CSASGGYGYTF. CDR3 sequence (DNA): TGCAGTGCGTCAGGGGGCTATGGCTACACCTTC. V gene TRBV20-1 combines with J gene TRBJ1-2, with 7 bases identical to TRBD1. The germline V gene has CDR1 DFQATT and CDR2 SNEGSKA (reference sequence). The CDR3 is 11 residues long. V gave up 6 bases and J gave up 4 bases; unmatched junction bases: 2.